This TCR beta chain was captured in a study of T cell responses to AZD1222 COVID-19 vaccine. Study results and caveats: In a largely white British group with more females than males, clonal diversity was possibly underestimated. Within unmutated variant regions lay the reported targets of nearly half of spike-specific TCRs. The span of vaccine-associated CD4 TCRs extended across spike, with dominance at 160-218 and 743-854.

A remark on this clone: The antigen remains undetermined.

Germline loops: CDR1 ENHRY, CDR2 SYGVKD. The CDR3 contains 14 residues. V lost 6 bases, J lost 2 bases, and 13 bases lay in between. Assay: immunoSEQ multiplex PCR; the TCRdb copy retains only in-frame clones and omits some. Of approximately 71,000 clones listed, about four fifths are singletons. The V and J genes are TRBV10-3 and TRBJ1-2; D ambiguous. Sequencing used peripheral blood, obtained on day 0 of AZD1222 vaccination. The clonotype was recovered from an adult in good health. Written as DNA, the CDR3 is TGTGCCATCAGAGCCCAAGGGAAAAACTATGGCTACACCTTC. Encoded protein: CAIRAQGKNYGYTF.